These 3 T cell receptor beta chains originate from one sample sequenced in a study of T cell changes during pregnancy in multiple sclerosis. Sequenced by immunoSEQ multiplex PCR; TCRdb stores in-frame clones only, minus some. Of some 95,000 clones listed, around 92% were seen once; the top ten hold around 2.7%. The sample here was peripheral blood, taken in the first trimester of pregnancy. The receptors stem from a female donor with multiple sclerosis, enrolled in a pregnancy study.

The V call is TRBV9, the J call TRBJ1-1; 10 bases map to TRBD1. Germline assignment: CDR1 SGDLS and CDR2 YYNGEE. The ends lost 3 bases at V and 9 bases at J; junction bases unmatched: 11. This CDR3 is 15 amino acids long. CDR3 nucleotides: TGTGCCAGCAGCGCCTCCGGGACAGGGGTCCGGAAAGCTTTCTTT. It specifies CASSASGTGVRKAFF. Combining the CDR3 with reference TRBV9 and TRBJ1-1 gives the whole variable domain DSGVTQTPKHLITATGQRVTLRCSPRSGDLSVYWYQQSLDQGLQFLIQYYNGEERAKGNILERFSAQQFPDLHSELNLSSLELGDSALYFCASSASGTGVRKAFFGQGTRLTVV.

J is TRBJ2-2 and V is TRBV28; TRBD1 matches at 10 bases. Germline CDR1 MDHEN, CDR2 SYDVKM. This CDR3 contains 20 residues. V trimming: 5 bases; J trimming: 2 bases; junction bases outside the gene matches: 17. The CDR3 sequence: CASSARGTGVWGENTGELFF. The CDR3 nucleotides read TGTGCCAGCAGTGCGCGCGGGACAGGGGTCTGGGGAGAAAACACCGGGGAGCTGTTTTTT.

V usage is TRBV7-3 and J usage is TRBJ2-7; TRBD2 matches at 7 bases. V lost 2 bases and J lost 2; bases outside the gene matches: 9. Per germline, CDR1 SGHTA and CDR2 FQGTGA. The CDR3 consists of 16 residues. The DNA for the CDR3 is TGTGCCAGCAGCTTAGAGGGCGGGAGCTCGGCCTACGAGCAGTACTTC. Translated: CASSLEGGSSAYEQYF. The variable domain in full, with the rest retrieved from reference TRBV7-3 and TRBJ2-7, is GAGVSQTPSNKVTEKGKYVELRCDPISGHTALYWYRQSLGQGPEFLIYFQGTGAADDSGLPNDRFFAVRPEGSVSTLKIQRTERGDSAVYLCASSLEGGSSAYEQYFGPGTRLTVT.